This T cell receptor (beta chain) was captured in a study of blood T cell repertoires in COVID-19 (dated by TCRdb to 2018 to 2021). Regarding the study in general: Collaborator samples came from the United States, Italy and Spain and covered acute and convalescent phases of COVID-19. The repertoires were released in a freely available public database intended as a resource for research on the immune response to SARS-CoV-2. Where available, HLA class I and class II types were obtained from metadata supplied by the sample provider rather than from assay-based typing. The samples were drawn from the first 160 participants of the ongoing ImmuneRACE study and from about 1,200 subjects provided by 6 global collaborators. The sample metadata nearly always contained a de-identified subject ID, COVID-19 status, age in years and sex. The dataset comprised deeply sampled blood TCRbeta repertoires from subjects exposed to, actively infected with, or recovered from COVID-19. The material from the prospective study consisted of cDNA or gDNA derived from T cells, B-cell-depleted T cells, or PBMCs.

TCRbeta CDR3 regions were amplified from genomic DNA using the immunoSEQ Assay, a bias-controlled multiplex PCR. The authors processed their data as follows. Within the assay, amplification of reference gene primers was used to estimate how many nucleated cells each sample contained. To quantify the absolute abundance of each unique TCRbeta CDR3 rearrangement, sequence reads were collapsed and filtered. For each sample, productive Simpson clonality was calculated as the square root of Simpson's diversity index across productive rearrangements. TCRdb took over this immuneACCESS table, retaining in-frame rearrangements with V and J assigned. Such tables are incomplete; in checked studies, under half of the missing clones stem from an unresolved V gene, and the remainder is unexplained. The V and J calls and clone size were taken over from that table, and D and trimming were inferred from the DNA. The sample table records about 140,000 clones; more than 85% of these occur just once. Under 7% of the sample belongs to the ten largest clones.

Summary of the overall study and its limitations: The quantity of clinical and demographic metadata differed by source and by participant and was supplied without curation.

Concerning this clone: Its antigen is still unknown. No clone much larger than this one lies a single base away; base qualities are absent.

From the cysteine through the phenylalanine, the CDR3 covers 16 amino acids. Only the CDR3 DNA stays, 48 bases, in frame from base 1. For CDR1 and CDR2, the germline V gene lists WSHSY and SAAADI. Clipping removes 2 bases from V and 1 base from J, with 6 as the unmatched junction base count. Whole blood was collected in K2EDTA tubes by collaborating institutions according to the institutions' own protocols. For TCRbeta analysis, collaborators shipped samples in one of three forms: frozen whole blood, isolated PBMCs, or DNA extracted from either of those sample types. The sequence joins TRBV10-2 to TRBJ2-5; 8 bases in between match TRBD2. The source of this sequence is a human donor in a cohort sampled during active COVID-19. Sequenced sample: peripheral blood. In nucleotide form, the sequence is TGCGCCAGCAGTGAGGCAAGCGGGGGACCCCAAGAGACCCAGTACTTC. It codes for CASSEASGGPQETQYF.